A selection of T cell receptor beta chains follows, all from one sample in a study of beta chain features in type 1 diabetes. Here immunoSEQ multiplex PCR was the method, and the copy in TCRdb shows in-frame clones only, minus some. The table shows roughly 350,000 clones, with around 10% occurring only once. Material: naive CD4+ T cells from blood. All receptors come from a woman under 40 in good health. CDR3s include the opening cysteine and the closing phenylalanine or tryptophan. D genes are given only for firm matches. The size entry is marked missing in some rows and otherwise reads once, few, many or a size class.

V gene	J gene	D gene	clone size	CDR3 protein	CDR3 DNA
TRBV6-6	TRBJ2-5	TRBD1	.	CASTPGQGKKTQYF	TGTGCCAGCACACCGGGACAGGGTAAAAAGACCCAGTACTTC
TRBV21-1	TRBJ2-3	.	few	CARRLARGTDTQYF	TGTGCCAGGAGACTAGCTCGGGGCACAGATACGCAGTATTTT
TRBV6-5	TRBJ1-2	TRBD1	few	CASTEDRGINGYTF	TGTGCCAGCACCGAGGACAGGGGGATCAATGGCTACACCTTC
TRBV29-1	TRBJ2-5	.	.	CSVARNNRETQYF	TGCAGCGTTGCAAGGAATAACAGAGAGACCCAGTACTTC
TRBV28	TRBJ2-6	.	once	CASSPGGAQTPAANVLTF	TGTGCCAGCAGTCCCGGCGGGGCCCAAACGCCTGCGGCCAACGTCCTGACTTTC
TRBV29-1	TRBJ1-1	.	.	CSVDLEGNTEAFF	TGCAGCGTCGACCTCGAGGGGAACACTGAAGCTTTCTTT
TRBV7-7	TRBJ2-5	.	.	CASSLIPTALGGTQYF	TGTGCTAGCAGCTTAATTCCGACAGCCTTAGGCGGGACCCAGTACTTC
TRBV9	TRBJ2-7	TRBD2	.	CASSPSGSGDYEQYF	TGTGCCAGCAGCCCCAGCGGGAGCGGGGACTACGAGCAGTACTTC
TRBV18	TRBJ2-3	TRBD2	.	CASSPLRTSGSTDTQYF	TGTGCCAGCTCACCCCTCCGGACTAGCGGTTCCACAGATACGCAGTATTTT
TRBV5-1	TRBJ2-3	TRBD2	few	CASGRERADTQYF	TGCGCCAGTGGGCGGGAGAGGGCAGATACGCAGTATTTT